The rows below give T cell receptor beta chains drawn from one sample of a study of regulatory T cells in long-lasting Graves disease. TCRdb re-called the multiplex PCR reads with MiXCR, one entry per CDR3 protein. This table has 520,000 or so distinct CDR3 sequences, around 12% appearing once. These sequences were also reported in another study, on T cells in Graves' hyperthyroidism and ophthalmopathy.

Sequencing used peripheral blood mononuclear cells (PBMCs), obtained at new diagnosis, from a patient treated with antithyroid drugs. The receptors stem from a woman between 25 and 40 years old with Graves disease. Both conserved end residues are part of each CDR3. Each record gives: D gene, J gene, clone size, V gene, CDR3 protein, CDR3 DNA. The D gene is left open where the match is weak. A row's size may be missing; if present it is once, few, many or a size class.

d_call: TRBD1
j_call: TRBJ1-5
clone_size: many
v_call: TRBV20-1
cdr3_aa: CSARGGTASNQPQHF
cdr3_nt: TGCAGTGCTAGAGGGGGGACAGCTAGCAATCAGCCCCAGCATTTT

d_call: NA
j_call: TRBJ2-5
clone_size: many
v_call: TRBV2
cdr3_aa: CASGFLGRGQETQYF
cdr3_nt: TGTGCCAGCGGTTTTCTCGGGAGAGGGCAGGAGACCCAGTACTTC

d_call: NA
j_call: TRBJ1-2
clone_size: NA
v_call: TRBV14
cdr3_aa: CASSQRTEPSYGYTF
cdr3_nt: TGTGCCAGCAGCCAAAGAACAGAACCCAGCTATGGCTACACCTTC

d_call: NA
j_call: TRBJ2-5
clone_size: NA
v_call: TRBV6-1
cdr3_aa: CASSGQGEKTQYF
cdr3_nt: TGTGCCAGCAGTGGCCAAGGGGAGAAGACCCAGTACTTC

d_call: NA
j_call: TRBJ1-1
clone_size: many
v_call: TRBV18
cdr3_aa: CASSPTGLNTEAFF
cdr3_nt: TGTGCCAGCTCCCCGACTGGGCTGAACACTGAAGCTTTCTTT

d_call: NA
j_call: TRBJ2-2
clone_size: many
v_call: TRBV9
cdr3_aa: CASSPRGDRNTGELFF
cdr3_nt: TGTGCCAGCAGCCCCCGCGGGGACCGAAACACCGGGGAGCTGTTTTTT

d_call: NA
j_call: TRBJ2-2
clone_size: many
v_call: TRBV13
cdr3_aa: CASSLGSEPELFF
cdr3_nt: TGTGCCAGCAGCTTAGGCTCCGAACCTGAGCTGTTTTTT

d_call: NA
j_call: TRBJ1-1
clone_size: many
v_call: TRBV28
cdr3_aa: CASRAGSAEAFF
cdr3_nt: TGTGCCAGCAGGGCGGGCAGCGCGGAAGCTTTCTTT

d_call: TRBD1
j_call: TRBJ1-5
clone_size: few
v_call: TRBV30
cdr3_aa: CAWSSPLGQGNSYSQPQHF
cdr3_nt: TGTGCCTGGAGTTCCCCCTTGGGACAGGGAAATTCATATAGCCAGCCCCAGCATTTT

d_call: NA
j_call: TRBJ1-1
clone_size: many
v_call: TRBV12-3/TRBV12-4
cdr3_aa: CASSFEGGRLNTEAFF
cdr3_nt: TGTGCCAGCAGTTTTGAGGGTGGCAGACTGAACACTGAAGCTTTCTTT

d_call: NA
j_call: TRBJ2-6
clone_size: many
v_call: TRBV11-2
cdr3_aa: CASSEISGANVLTF
cdr3_nt: TGTGCCAGCAGCGAGATCTCTGGGGCCAACGTCCTGACTTTC

d_call: NA
j_call: TRBJ2-3
clone_size: many
v_call: TRBV5-1
cdr3_aa: CASGRDGVNTDTQYF
cdr3_nt: TGCGCCAGCGGCAGGGACGGAGTGAACACAGATACGCAGTATTTT

d_call: NA
j_call: TRBJ1-6
clone_size: many
v_call: TRBV11-2
cdr3_aa: CASSVYNSPLHF
cdr3_nt: TGTGCCAGCAGCGTCTATAATTCACCCCTCCACTTT

d_call: TRBD1
j_call: TRBJ2-7
clone_size: NA
v_call: TRBV4-2
cdr3_aa: CASSQGDRPHEQYF
cdr3_nt: TGTGCCAGCAGCCAAGGGGACAGGCCCCACGAGCAGTACTTC

d_call: NA
j_call: TRBJ2-5
clone_size: many
v_call: TRBV9
cdr3_aa: CASSVEGYETQYF
cdr3_nt: TGTGCCAGCAGCGTAGAAGGGTATGAGACCCAGTACTTC

d_call: TRBD2
j_call: TRBJ2-3
clone_size: many
v_call: TRBV29-1
cdr3_aa: CSIPGTSGTSTDTQYF
cdr3_nt: TGCAGCATTCCCGGGACTAGCGGGACTAGCACAGATACGCAGTATTTT

d_call: TRBD2
j_call: TRBJ2-1
clone_size: many
v_call: TRBV29-1
cdr3_aa: CSVRRERFEQFF
cdr3_nt: TGCAGCGTTCGGCGGGAGAGGTTTGAGCAGTTCTTC

d_call: NA
j_call: TRBJ2-7
clone_size: many
v_call: TRBV28
cdr3_aa: CASSLEPEFYEQYF
cdr3_nt: TGTGCCAGCAGTTTAGAGCCGGAGTTCTACGAGCAGTACTTC

d_call: NA
j_call: TRBJ1-2
clone_size: few
v_call: TRBV18
cdr3_aa: CASSPVDGLANYGYTF
cdr3_nt: TGTGCCAGCTCACCGGTTGATGGGTTAGCTAACTATGGCTACACCTTC

d_call: TRBD2
j_call: TRBJ2-5
clone_size: many
v_call: TRBV20-1
cdr3_aa: CSARPLADQETQYF
cdr3_nt: TGCAGTGCTAGACCGCTAGCGGACCAAGAGACCCAGTACTTC

d_call: TRBD2
j_call: TRBJ2-7
clone_size: many
v_call: TRBV28
cdr3_aa: CASTSGSSYEQYF
cdr3_nt: TGTGCCAGCACTAGCGGGAGCTCCTACGAGCAGTACTTC

d_call: TRBD1
j_call: TRBJ1-1
clone_size: many
v_call: TRBV7-6
cdr3_aa: CASSGRDRALTEAFF
cdr3_nt: TGTGCCAGCAGCGGGCGGGACAGGGCCCTAACTGAAGCTTTCTTT

d_call: NA
j_call: TRBJ1-4
clone_size: NA
v_call: TRBV5-5
cdr3_aa: CASSLEAATNEKLFF
cdr3_nt: TGTGCCAGCAGCTTGGAAGCTGCAACTAATGAAAAACTGTTTTTT

d_call: NA
j_call: TRBJ1-1
clone_size: many
v_call: TRBV19
cdr3_aa: CASSERTGGVNTEAFF
cdr3_nt: TGTGCCAGTAGTGAACGTACCGGAGGCGTTAACACTGAAGCTTTCTTT

d_call: NA
j_call: TRBJ2-7
clone_size: few
v_call: TRBV10-1
cdr3_aa: CASSTGTTYEQYF
cdr3_nt: TGCGCCAGCAGTACCGGGACCACCTACGAGCAGTACTTC

d_call: NA
j_call: TRBJ2-5
clone_size: many
v_call: TRBV7-9
cdr3_aa: CASSLASTAKETQYF
cdr3_nt: TGTGCCAGCAGTTTGGCGTCAACGGCCAAAGAGACCCAGTACTTC

d_call: NA
j_call: TRBJ1-5
clone_size: few
v_call: TRBV4-1
cdr3_aa: CASSQEGGSNQPQHF
cdr3_nt: TGCGCCAGCAGCCAAGAGGGAGGTAGCAATCAGCCCCAGCATTTT

d_call: TRBD1
j_call: TRBJ1-6
clone_size: many
v_call: TRBV18
cdr3_aa: CASSQTGLNSPLHF
cdr3_nt: TGTGCCAGCTCACAGACAGGGCTCAATTCACCCCTCCACTTT

d_call: TRBD1
j_call: TRBJ1-2
clone_size: many
v_call: TRBV5-6
cdr3_aa: CASSFGTGADYGYTF
cdr3_nt: TGTGCCAGCAGCTTCGGGACAGGGGCCGACTATGGCTACACCTTC

d_call: NA
j_call: TRBJ2-1
clone_size: many
v_call: TRBV11-2
cdr3_aa: CASSLVGGVSTNEQFF
cdr3_nt: TGTGCCAGCAGCTTAGTAGGGGGAGTGTCGACAAATGAGCAGTTCTTC

d_call: NA
j_call: TRBJ1-5
clone_size: few
v_call: TRBV19
cdr3_aa: CASSIRGDQPQHF
cdr3_nt: TGTGCCAGTAGTATTCGGGGGGATCAGCCCCAGCATTTT